The 21 T cell receptor beta chains reported below all come from one sample, sequenced in a study of brain T cells in children with intractable seizures (dated by TCRdb to 2020 to 2023). Library creation used the immunoSEQ multiplex PCR assay. What TCRdb holds here is the immuneACCESS table cut down to in-frame rearrangements. Part of the clones is not present; checked against another copy, under half of the missing clones reflect an unresolved V gene, and the others are unexplained. The sample table records approximately 60,000 clones; about 96% of these occur just once. 0.3% to 0.45% of the sample comes from the top ten. The time point label of this sample denotes: resected brain tissue, or blood drawn just prior to surgery. Sequencing used peripheral blood, obtained at surgery. Receptors were obtained from a boy younger than two with focal cortical dysplasia and intractable seizures.

This clone was counted once. The chain combines TRBV5-1 with TRBJ1-1; D uncertain. Germline loops: CDR1 SGHRS, CDR2 YFSETQ. Trimming removed 1 base from V and 1 base from J, with 8 bases in between. The CDR3 loop spans 14 amino acids. CDR3 nucleotide sequence: TGCGCCAGCAGCTTGCCACAGACGAACACTGAAGCTTTCTTT. Protein: CASSLPQTNTEAFF.

The chain couples TRBV2 to TRBJ2-5; D is unclear. This CDR3 region has 15 residues. CDR1 and CDR2 (germline): SNHLY, FYNNEI. V was trimmed by 5 bases and J by 3 bases, leaving 16 bases between them. As DNA, the CDR3 is TGTGCCAGCAGTAACCGAGGACGATTGGAAGAGACCCAGTACTTC. As protein: CASSNRGRLEETQYF.

The chain uses TRBV10-1 and TRBJ1-2, with TRBD1 identical over 7 bases. V was pared by 2 bases and J by 4 bases, with 7 bases of the junction left unmatched. Germline assignment: CDR1 WNHNN and CDR2 SYGVQD (reference sequence). The CDR3 totals 15 residues. This CDR3 reads CASSEGRQGGYGYTF. DNA for the CDR3: TGCGCCAGCAGTGAGGGACGACAGGGTGGCTATGGCTACACCTTC.

The V and J genes are TRBV4-2 and TRBJ2-7, with D perhaps matching TRBD2 (6 bases). CDR1 is LGHNA and CDR2 is YNFKEQ in the germline V gene. The germline V and J ends were trimmed by 0 bases and 1 base, with 19 bases remaining between them. This CDR3 is built from 18 residues. The CDR3 reads CASSQDPLTSGVSYEQYF. The CDR3 DNA reads TGTGCCAGCAGCCAAGATCCACTCACGTCGGGGGTGTCCTACGAGCAGTACTTC.

The rearrangement links TRBV7-2 to TRBJ2-7; 13 bases fit TRBD2. The CDR3 loop spans 15 amino acids. The J segment lost 6 bases and the V segment lost 3 bases, leaving 5 bases of the junction unmatched. The germline V gene encodes CDR1 SGHTA and CDR2 FQGNSA. In DNA, the CDR3 is TGTGCCAGCAGCTTTATACTAGCGGGAGGGGCCGAGCAGTACTTC. Amino acids: CASSFILAGGAEQYF.

This clone was observed a single time. The rearrangement links TRBV14 to TRBJ2-2; the D call may be TRBD1 or TRBD2 (5 bases each). Germline CDR1 SGHDN, CDR2 FVKESK. The CDR3 sequence is 15 residues long. The V gene lost 1 base and the J gene lost 0 bases, with 6 bases spanning the gap. The CDR3 DNA reads TGTGCCAGCAGCCAAGGGGGACCGAACACCGGGGAGCTGTTTTTT. Translation: CASSQGGPNTGELFF. The full variable domain, rest sourced from reference TRBV14 and TRBJ2-2, is EAGVTQFPSHSVIEKGQTVTLRCDPISGHDNLYWYRRVMGKEIKFLLHFVKESKQDESGMPNNRFLAERTGGTYSTLKVQPAELEDSGVYFCASSQGGPNTGELFFGEGSRLTVL.

The chain combines TRBV5-1 with TRBJ2-1; possible D gene TRBD2, 5 bases. Germline V gene data show CDR1 as SGHRS and CDR2 as YFSETQ. The CDR3 length is 11 residues. V was shortened by 0 bases and J by 10 bases, with 5 bases between the two germline ends. The CDR3 DNA sequence: TGCGCCAGCAGCTTGGAGCGGGAGCAGTTCTTC. Protein: CASSLEREQFF.

This chain uses TRBV19 with TRBJ1-2; D not resolved. V was clipped by 8 bases and J by 2 bases, with 18 bases between them. The CDR3 is 15 amino acids. CDR1 LNHDA and CDR2 SQIVND come from the germline V gene (reference sequence). In nucleotides, the CDR3 is TGTGCCAGTGAACTGACATGGCGAACCAACTATGGCTACACCTTC. Residues: CASELTWRTNYGYTF.

This chain joins TRBV10-3 and TRBJ1-2, with TRBD1 as a possible D gene (5 bases). This CDR3 is 14 amino acids long. From germline, CDR1 is ENHRY and CDR2 SYGVKD. V was clipped by 2 bases and J by 8 bases, with 15 bases between them. The CDR3 loop reads CAISEDSQSRGYTF. Here the CDR3 DNA reads TGTGCCATCAGTGAGGACAGCCAATCGAGGGGCTACACCTTC.

The chain combines TRBV5-4 with TRBJ2-3; 9 bases are shared with TRBD1. Germline CDR1 reads SGHNT; CDR2 reads YYREEE (reference sequence). The CDR3 loop spans 15 amino acids. V gave up 0 bases and J gave up 5 bases; unmatched junction bases: 4. As DNA, the CDR3 is TGTGCCAGCAGCTTGGCCGGGACAGGGAGAGATACGCAGTATTTT. Translated: CASSLAGTGRDTQYF. The whole variable domain, remainder taken from reference TRBV5-4 and TRBJ2-3, is ETGVTQSPTHLIKTRGQQVTLRCSSQSGHNTVSWYQQALGQGPQFIFQYYREEENGRGNFPPRFSGLQFPNYSSELNVNALELDDSALYLCASSLAGTGRDTQYFGPGTRLTVL.

The genes are TRBV5-4 and TRBJ1-3; D possibly corresponds to TRBD1 (5 bases). The CDR3 extends over 13 amino acids. Germline values: CDR1 SGHNT, CDR2 YYREEE (reference sequence). V gave up 4 bases and J gave up 9 bases, with 14 bases separating them. The CDR3 loop is CASSRDFSGTIYF. CDR3 DNA: TGTGCCAGCAGCAGGGACTTTTCAGGCACCATATATTTT.

CDR3 coding DNA: TGTGCCAGCAGCCAACAAGGGGGGATACAAGAGACCCAGTACTTC. Translated, it gives CASSQQGGIQETQYF. The V and J genes are TRBV3-1 (or the pseudogene TRBV3-2) and TRBJ2-5; TRBD1 or TRBD2 may be the D gene (6 bases each). With 2 bases removed from V and 2 bases from J, the gap between germline ends came to 12 bases. CDR3 length: 15 amino acids. Germline loops: CDR1 LGHDT, CDR2 YNNKEL (reference sequence).

J is TRBJ2-5 and V is TRBV7-2; 9 bases fit TRBD2. The trim removed 3 bases at V and 5 bases at J, leaving 4 bases unmatched. CDR1 and CDR2 (germline): SGHTA, FQGNSA. CDR3 size: 14 residues. CDR3 nucleotides: TGTGCCAGCAGCTTTAGCGGGGGTGAGGAGACCCAGTACTTC. Protein: CASSFSGGEETQYF.

The chain employs TRBV9 and TRBJ2-2; a weak D match, TRBD2 (6 bases). The CDR3 is 16 residues long. Germline V gene lookup returns CDR1 SGDLS and CDR2 YYNGEE. Trimming removed 1 base from V and 3 bases from J, with 13 bases in between. The CDR3 protein is CASSVFGTAYTGELFF. Here the CDR3 DNA reads TGTGCCAGCAGCGTATTCGGGACTGCGTACACCGGGGAGCTGTTTTTT.

The V call is TRBV6-4, the J call TRBJ2-3; D gene uncertain. Trimming took 0 bases from V and 7 from J, leaving 8 bases between them. From germline, CDR1 is MRHNA and CDR2 SNTAGT. The CDR3 length is 13 residues. In DNA, the CDR3 is TGTGCCAGCAGTGACTCCCCTCTTAATACGCAGTATTTT. It is translated as CASSDSPLNTQYF.

This clone was counted only a few times. V usage is TRBV11-2 and J usage is TRBJ2-3; TRBD2 is a possible D gene (7 bases). The CDR3 sequence is 16 residues long. Per germline, CDR1 SGHAT and CDR2 FQNNGV. Between the trimmed V and J ends, which lost 5 bases and 5 bases, there was a span of 20 bases. CDR3 bases: TGTGCCAGCAGCCCGGGGGACGCGGGGGCGGGAGATACGCAGTATTTT. It yields the protein CASSPGDAGAGDTQYF.

The chain combines TRBV5-1 with TRBJ1-2, with no clear D. The ends were cut back, 4 bases at V and 3 bases at J, with 7 bases in the middle. Germline values: CDR1 SGHRS, CDR2 YFSETQ. The CDR3 loop spans 12 amino acids. The CDR3 DNA follows: TGCGCCAGCAGCACGGGCGACTATGGCTACACCTTC. Translated, it gives CASSTGDYGYTF. Combining the CDR3 with reference TRBV5-1 and TRBJ1-2 gives the whole variable domain KAGVTQTPRYLIKTRGQQVTLSCSPISGHRSVSWYQQTPGQGLQFLFEYFSETQRNKGNFPGRFSGRQFSNSRSEMNVSTLELGDSALYLCASSTGDYGYTFGSGTRLTVV.

The gene calls are TRBV12-3 or TRBV12-4 and TRBJ2-1, with unresolved D. CDR3 size: 11 residues. Trimming took 4 bases from V and 8 from J, leaving 6 bases between them. The CDR3 DNA reads as TGTGCCAGCAGTTCGGTGGATGAGCAGTTCTTC. It is translated as CASSSVDEQFF.

This chain links TRBV10-2 with TRBJ1-1, with 7 bases matching TRBD1. CDR3 length: 13 residues. Germline trimming cut 11 bases from V and 2 bases from J; bases unmatched to any gene: 8. Germline V gives CDR1 WSHSY, CDR2 SAAADI. The CDR3, as DNA: TGCGCCGGCCAGGGACAGACAAACACTGAAGCTTTCTTT. This sequence encodes CAGQGQTNTEAFF.

A single count supports this clone. The chain employs TRBV11-2 and TRBJ2-1, with 12 bases fitting TRBD2. The V gene end was trimmed by 5 bases and the J gene end by 5 bases; junction bases not matched to a gene: 4. Germline V CDR1 and CDR2: SGHAT, FQNNGV. This CDR3 comprises 15 residues. DNA of the CDR3: TGTGCCAGCAGCCGGACTAGCGGGATCCACAATGAGCAGTTCTTC. As protein: CASSRTSGIHNEQFF. Based on the CDR3 plus reference TRBV11-2 and TRBJ2-1, the full variable domain is EAGVAQSPRYKIIEKRQSVAFWCNPISGHATLYWYQQILGQGPKLLIQFQNNGVVDDSQLPKDRFSAERLKGVDSTLKIQPAKLEDSAVYLCASSRTSGIHNEQFFGPGTRLTVL.

V usage is TRBV9 and J usage is TRBJ2-3; 8 bases map to TRBD2. V was clipped by 1 base and J by 0 bases; unmatched bases: 7. The germline V gene has CDR1 SGDLS and CDR2 YYNGEE. The CDR3 has 17 residues. CDR3 coding DNA: TGTGCCAGCAGCGTAAGAGGACTAGCTCCTAGCACAGATACGCAGTATTTT. Protein: CASSVRGLAPSTDTQYF.